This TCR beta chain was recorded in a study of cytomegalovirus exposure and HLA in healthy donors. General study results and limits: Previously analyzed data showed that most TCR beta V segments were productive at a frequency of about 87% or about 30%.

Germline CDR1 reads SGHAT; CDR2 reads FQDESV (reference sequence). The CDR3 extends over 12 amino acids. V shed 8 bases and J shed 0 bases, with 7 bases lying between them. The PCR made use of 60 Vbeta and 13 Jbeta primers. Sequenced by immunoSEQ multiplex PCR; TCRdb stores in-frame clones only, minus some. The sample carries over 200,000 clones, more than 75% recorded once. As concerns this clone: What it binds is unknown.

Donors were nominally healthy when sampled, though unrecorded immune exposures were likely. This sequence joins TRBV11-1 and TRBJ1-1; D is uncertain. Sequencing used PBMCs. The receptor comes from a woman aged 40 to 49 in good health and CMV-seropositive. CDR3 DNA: TGTGCCAGCCGGTTGGTGAACACTGAAGCTTTCTTT. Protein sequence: CASRLVNTEAFF.